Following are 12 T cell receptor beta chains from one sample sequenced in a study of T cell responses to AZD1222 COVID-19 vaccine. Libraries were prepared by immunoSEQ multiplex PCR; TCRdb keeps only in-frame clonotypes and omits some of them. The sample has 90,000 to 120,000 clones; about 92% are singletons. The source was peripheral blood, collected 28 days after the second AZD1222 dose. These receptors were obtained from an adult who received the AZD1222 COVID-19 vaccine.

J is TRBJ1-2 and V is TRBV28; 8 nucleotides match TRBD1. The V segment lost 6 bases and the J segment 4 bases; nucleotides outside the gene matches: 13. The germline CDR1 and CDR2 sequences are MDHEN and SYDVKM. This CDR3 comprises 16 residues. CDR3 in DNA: TGTGCCAGCAGCATCCCACCGGGACAGGATATCTATGGCTACACCTTC. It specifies CASSIPPGQDIYGYTF.

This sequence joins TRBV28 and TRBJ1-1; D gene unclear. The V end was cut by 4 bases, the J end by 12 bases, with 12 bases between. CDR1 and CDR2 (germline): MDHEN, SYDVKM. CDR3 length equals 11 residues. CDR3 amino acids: CASSSLSGTFF. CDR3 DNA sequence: TGTGCCAGCAGTTCCCTGAGCGGGACTTTCTTT.

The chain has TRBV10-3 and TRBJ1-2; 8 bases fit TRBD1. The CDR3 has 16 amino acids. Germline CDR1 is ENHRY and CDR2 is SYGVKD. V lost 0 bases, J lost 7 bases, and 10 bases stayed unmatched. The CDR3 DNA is TGTGCCATCAGTGAGTCAGGTGGACAGGGCCGTTCTGGCTACACCTTC. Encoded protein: CAISESGGQGRSGYTF.

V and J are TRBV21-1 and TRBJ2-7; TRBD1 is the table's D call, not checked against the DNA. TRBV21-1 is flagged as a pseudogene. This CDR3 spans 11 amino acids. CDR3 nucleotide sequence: TGTGCCAGCACCAACAGTTACGAGCAGTACTTC. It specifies CASTNSYEQYF.

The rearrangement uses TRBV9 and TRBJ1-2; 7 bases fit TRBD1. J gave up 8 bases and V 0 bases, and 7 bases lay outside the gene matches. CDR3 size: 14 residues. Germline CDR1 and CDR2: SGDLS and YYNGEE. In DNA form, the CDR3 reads TGTGCCAGCAGCGTAGGACAGGGACCCTACGGCTACACCTTC. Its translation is CASSVGQGPYGYTF.

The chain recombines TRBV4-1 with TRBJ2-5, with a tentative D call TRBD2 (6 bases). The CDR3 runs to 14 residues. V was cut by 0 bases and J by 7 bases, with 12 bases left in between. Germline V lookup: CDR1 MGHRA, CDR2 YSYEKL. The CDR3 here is CASSQEGSGGTQYF. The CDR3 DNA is TGCGCCAGCAGCCAAGAGGGGTCCGGGGGGACCCAGTACTTC.

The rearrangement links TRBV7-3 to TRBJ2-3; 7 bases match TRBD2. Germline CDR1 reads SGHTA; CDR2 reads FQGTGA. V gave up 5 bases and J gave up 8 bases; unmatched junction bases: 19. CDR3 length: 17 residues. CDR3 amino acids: CASSTHSTSPGLGTQYF. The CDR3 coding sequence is TGTGCCAGCAGCACCCATTCGACTAGCCCCGGCTTAGGTACGCAGTATTTT.

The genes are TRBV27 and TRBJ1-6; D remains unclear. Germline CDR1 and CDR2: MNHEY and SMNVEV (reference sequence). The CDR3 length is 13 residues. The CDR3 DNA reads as TGTGCTTCTAGAGGGCTCTATAATTCACCCCTCCACTTT. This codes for CASRGLYNSPLHF.

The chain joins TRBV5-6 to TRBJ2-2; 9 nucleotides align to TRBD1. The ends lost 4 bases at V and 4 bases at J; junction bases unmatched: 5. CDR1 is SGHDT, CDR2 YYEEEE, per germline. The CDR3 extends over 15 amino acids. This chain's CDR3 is CASSRGQGSTGELFF. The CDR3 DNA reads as TGTGCCAGCAGCAGGGGACAGGGCTCCACCGGGGAGCTGTTTTTT.

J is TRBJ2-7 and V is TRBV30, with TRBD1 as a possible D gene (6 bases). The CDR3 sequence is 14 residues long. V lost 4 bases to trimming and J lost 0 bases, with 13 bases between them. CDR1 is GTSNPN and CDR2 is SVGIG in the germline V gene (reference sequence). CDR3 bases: TGTGCCTGGAAAACGGGACATAGCTCCTACGAGCAGTACTTC. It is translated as CAWKTGHSSYEQYF.

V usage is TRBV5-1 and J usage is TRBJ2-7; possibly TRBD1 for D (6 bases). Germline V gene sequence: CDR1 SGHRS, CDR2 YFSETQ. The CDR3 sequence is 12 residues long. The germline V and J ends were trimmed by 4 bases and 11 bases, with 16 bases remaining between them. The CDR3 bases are TGCGCCAGCAGCCACGACAGGTCGAATGAGTACTTC. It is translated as CASSHDRSNEYF.

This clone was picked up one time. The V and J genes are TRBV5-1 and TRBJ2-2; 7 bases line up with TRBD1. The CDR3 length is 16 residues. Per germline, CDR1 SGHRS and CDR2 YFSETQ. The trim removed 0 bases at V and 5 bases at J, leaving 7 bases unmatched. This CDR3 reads CASSLAVRGLTGELFF. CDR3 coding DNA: TGCGCCAGCAGCTTGGCCGTGAGGGGGCTAACCGGGGAGCTGTTTTTT. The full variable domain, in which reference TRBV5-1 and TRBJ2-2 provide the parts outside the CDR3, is KAGVTQTPRYLIKTRGQQVTLSCSPISGHRSVSWYQQTPGQGLQFLFEYFSETQRNKGNFPGRFSGRQFSNSRSEMNVSTLELGDSALYLCASSLAVRGLTGELFFGEGSRLTVL.